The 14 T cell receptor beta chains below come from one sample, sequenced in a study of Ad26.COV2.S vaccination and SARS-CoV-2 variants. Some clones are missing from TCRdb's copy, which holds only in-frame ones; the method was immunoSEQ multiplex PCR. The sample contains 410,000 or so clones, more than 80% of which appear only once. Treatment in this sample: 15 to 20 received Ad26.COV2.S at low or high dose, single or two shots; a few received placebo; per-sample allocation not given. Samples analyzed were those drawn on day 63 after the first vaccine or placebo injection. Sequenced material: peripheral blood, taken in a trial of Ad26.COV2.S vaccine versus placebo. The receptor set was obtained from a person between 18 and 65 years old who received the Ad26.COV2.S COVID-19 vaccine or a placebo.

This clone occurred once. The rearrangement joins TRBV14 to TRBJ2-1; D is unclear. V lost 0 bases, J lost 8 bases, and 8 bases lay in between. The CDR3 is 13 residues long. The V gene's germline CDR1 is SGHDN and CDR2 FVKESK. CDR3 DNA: TGTGCCAGCAGCCAAGATTTGAGTCATGAGCAGTTCTTC. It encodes CASSQDLSHEQFF.

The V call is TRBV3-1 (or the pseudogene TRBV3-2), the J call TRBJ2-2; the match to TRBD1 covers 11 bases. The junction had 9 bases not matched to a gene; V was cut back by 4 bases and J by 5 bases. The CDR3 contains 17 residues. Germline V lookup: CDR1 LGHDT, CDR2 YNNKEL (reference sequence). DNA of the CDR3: TGTGCCAGCAGCCCCACGACGGGACAGGGGGGGACCGGGGAGCTGTTTTTT. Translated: CASSPTTGQGGTGELFF.

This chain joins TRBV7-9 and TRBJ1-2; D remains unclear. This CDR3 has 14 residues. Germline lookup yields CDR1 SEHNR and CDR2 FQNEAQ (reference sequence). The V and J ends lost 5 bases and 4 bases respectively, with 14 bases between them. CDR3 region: CASSIQSHSYGYTF. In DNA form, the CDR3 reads TGTGCCAGCAGCATACAGTCTCACAGCTATGGCTACACCTTC.

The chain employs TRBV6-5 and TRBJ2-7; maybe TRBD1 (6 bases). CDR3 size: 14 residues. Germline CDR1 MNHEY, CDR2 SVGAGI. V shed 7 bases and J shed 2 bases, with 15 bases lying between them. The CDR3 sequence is CASISPDRAYEQYF. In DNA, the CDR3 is TGTGCCAGCATCTCCCCGGACAGAGCCTACGAGCAGTACTTC.

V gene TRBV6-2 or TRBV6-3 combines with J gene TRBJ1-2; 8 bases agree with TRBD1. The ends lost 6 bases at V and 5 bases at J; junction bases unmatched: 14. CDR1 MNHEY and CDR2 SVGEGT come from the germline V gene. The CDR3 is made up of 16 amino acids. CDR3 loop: CASSPRWQGAGYGYTF. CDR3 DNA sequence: TGTGCCAGCAGCCCGCGTTGGCAGGGGGCCGGTTATGGCTACACCTTC.

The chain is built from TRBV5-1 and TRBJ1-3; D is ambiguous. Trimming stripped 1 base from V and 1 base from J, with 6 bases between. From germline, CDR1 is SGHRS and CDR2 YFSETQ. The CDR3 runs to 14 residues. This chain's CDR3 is CASSLSQSGNTIYF. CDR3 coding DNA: TGCGCCAGCAGCTTGTCACAGTCTGGAAACACCATATATTTT.

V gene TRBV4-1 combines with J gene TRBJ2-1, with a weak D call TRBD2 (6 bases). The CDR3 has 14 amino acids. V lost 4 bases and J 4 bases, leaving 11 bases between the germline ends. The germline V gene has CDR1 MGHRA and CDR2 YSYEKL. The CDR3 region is CASSPTAGYNEQFF. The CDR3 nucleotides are TGCGCCAGCAGCCCAACAGCGGGTTACAATGAGCAGTTCTTC.

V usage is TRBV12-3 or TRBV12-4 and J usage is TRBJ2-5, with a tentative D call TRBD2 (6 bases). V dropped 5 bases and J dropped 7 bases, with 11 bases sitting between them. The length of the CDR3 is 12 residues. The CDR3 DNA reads TGTGCCAGCAGTATCGAGGAGGGGACCCAGTACTTC. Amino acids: CASSIEEGTQYF.

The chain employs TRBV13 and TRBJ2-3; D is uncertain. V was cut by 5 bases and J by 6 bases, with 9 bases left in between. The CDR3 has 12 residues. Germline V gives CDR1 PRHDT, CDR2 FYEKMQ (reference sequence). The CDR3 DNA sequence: TGTGCCAGCAGCCAAATGGTGGATACGCAGTATTTT. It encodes CASSQMVDTQYF.

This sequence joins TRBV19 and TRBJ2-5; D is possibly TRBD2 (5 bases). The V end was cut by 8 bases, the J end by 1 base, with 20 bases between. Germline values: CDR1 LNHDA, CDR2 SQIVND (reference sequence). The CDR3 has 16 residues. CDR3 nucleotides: TGTGCCAGTGGGTCCCGGTTGTGGGAGCCCCAAGAGACCCAGTACTTC. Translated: CASGSRLWEPQETQYF.

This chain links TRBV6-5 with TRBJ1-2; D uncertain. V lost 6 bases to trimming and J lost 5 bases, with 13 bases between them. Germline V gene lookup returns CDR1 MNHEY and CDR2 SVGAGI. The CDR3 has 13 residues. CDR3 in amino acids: CASRQARQYGYTF. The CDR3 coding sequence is TGTGCCAGCAGGCAGGCGAGGCAGTATGGCTACACCTTC.

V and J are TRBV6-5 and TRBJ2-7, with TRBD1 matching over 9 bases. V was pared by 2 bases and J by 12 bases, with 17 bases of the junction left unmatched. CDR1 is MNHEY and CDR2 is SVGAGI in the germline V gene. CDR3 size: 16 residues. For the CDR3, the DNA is TGTGCCAGCAGTTACACGCCGCCGGGACAGGGTATTTCCGTGTACTTC. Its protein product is CASSYTPPGQGISVYF.

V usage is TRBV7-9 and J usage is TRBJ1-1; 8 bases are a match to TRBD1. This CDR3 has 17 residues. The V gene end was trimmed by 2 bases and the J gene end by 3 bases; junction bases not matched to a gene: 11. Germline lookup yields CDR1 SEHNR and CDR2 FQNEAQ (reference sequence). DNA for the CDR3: TGTGCCAGCAGCTTAATGGGCCTCAGGGGGCGCGACACTGAAGCTTTCTTT. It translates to CASSLMGLRGRDTEAFF.

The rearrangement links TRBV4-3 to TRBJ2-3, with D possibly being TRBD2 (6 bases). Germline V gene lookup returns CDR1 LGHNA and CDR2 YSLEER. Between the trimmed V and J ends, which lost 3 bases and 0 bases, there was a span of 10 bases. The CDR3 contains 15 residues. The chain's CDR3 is CASSHLAISTDTQYF. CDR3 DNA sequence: TGCGCCAGCAGCCACCTAGCGATTAGCACAGATACGCAGTATTTT.